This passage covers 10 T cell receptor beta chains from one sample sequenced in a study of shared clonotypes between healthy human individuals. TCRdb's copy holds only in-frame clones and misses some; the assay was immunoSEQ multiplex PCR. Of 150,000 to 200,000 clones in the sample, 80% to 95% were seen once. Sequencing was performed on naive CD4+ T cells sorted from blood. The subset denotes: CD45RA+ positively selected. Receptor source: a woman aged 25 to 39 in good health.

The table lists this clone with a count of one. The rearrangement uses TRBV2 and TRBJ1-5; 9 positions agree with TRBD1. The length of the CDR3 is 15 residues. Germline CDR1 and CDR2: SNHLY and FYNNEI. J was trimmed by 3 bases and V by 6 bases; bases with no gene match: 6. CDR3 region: CASRAQGATNQPQHF. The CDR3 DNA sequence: TGTGCCAGCAGGGCACAGGGGGCGACCAATCAGCCCCAGCATTTT.

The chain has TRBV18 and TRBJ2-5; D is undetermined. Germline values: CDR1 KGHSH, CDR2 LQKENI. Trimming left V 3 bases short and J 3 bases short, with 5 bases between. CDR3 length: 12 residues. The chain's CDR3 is CASSPMEETQYF. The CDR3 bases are TGTGCCAGCTCACCCATGGAAGAGACCCAGTACTTC.

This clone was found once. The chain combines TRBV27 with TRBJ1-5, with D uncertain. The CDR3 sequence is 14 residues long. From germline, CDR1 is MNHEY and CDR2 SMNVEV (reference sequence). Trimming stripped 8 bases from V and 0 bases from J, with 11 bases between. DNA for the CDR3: TGTGCCAGCGGACCGATAGCTAGCAATCAGCCCCAGCATTTT. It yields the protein CASGPIASNQPQHF.

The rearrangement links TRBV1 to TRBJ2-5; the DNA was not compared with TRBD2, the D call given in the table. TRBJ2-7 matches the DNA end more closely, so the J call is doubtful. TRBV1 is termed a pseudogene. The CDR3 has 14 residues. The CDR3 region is CTSSRLAGGYEQYF. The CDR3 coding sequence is TGCACCAGCAGCCGACTAGCGGGAGGCTACGAGCAGTACTTC.

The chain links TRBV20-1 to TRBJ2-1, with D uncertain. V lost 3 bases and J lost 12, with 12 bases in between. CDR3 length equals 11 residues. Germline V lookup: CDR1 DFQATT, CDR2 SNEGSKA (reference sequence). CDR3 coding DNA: TGCAGTGCTAGTTACGGTTGGGGGCAGTTCTTC. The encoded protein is CSASYGWGQFF.

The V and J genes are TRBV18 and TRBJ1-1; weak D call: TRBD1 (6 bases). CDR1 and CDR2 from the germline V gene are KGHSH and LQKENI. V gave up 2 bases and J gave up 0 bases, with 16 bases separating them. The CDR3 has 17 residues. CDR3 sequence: CASSPRFQGNMNTEAFF. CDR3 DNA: TGTGCCAGCTCACCAAGGTTTCAGGGGAACATGAACACTGAAGCTTTCTTT. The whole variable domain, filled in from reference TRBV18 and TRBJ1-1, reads NAGVMQNPRHLVRRRGQEARLRCSPMKGHSHVYWYRQLPEEGLKFMVYLQKENIIDESGMPKERFSAEFPKEGPSILRIQQVVRGDSAAYFCASSPRFQGNMNTEAFFGQGTRLTVV.

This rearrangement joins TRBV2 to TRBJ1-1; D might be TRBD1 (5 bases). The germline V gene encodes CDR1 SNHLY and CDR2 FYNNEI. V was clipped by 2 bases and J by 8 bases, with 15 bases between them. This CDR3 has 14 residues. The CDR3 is CASSEPATWGEAFF. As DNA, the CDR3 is TGTGCCAGCAGTGAACCGGCGACCTGGGGGGAAGCTTTCTTT.

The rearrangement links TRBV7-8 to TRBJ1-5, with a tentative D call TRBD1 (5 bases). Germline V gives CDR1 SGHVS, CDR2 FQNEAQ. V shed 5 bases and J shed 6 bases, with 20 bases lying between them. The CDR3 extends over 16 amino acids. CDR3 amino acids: CASSPRRAGSGQPQHF. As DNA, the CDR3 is TGTGCCAGCAGCCCCCGAAGGGCAGGGTCAGGTCAGCCCCAGCATTTT.

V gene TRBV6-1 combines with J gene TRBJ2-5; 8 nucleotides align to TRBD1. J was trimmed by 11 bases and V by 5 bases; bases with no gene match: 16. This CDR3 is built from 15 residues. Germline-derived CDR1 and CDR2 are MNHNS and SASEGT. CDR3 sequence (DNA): TGTGCCAGCAGTACTGGACAGGGAGACTCTAGTGAGCAGTACTTC. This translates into CASSTGQGDSSEQYF.

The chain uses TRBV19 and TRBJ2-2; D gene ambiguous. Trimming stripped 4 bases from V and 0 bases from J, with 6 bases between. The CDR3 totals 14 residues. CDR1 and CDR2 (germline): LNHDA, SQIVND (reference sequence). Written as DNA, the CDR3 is TGTGCCAGTAGTACTAACGCGAACACCGGGGAGCTGTTTTTT. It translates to CASSTNANTGELFF.